These 22 T cell receptor beta chains were all obtained from the same sample, sequenced in a study of glioma-infiltrating T cells after dendritic cell vaccination. Produced via immunoSEQ multiplex PCR; TCRdb's table is partial and in-frame only. Altogether 65,000 to 80,000 clones are present, roughly 84% being singletons, with the ten largest covering 2% to 2.5%. Specified time point: after dendritic cell vaccination, including at tumor progression/relapse. The sample consisted of blood, taken after dendritic cell vaccination. Every receptor here comes from a human donor with glioblastoma.

This sequence joins TRBV10-3 and TRBJ2-7; 9 bases are shared with TRBD1. Germline assignment: CDR1 ENHRY and CDR2 SYGVKD. The CDR3 contains 14 residues. Losses at the gene ends were 5 bases for V and 5 bases for J; bases not matched to a gene: 7. The CDR3 loop reads CAISPGQGGNEQYF. In DNA, the CDR3 is TGTGCCATCAGTCCGGGACAGGGCGGGAACGAGCAGTACTTC.

CDR3 sequence (DNA): TGTGCCAGCTCACCAGCCGAGGCCCAGTACTTC. It specifies CASSPAEAQYF. The genes are TRBV18 and TRBJ2-5, with D unclear. Trimming pared 2 bases from V and 9 bases from J, leaving 7 bases between. Germline loops: CDR1 KGHSH, CDR2 LQKENI. CDR3 length: 11 amino acids.

The rearrangement links TRBV30 to TRBJ2-3; TRBD1 is a possible D gene (5 bases). Looked up from germline, CDR1 is GTSNPN and CDR2 is SVGIG (reference sequence). The CDR3 loop spans 13 amino acids. V shed 1 base and J shed 1 base, with 6 bases lying between them. CDR3 in DNA: TGTGCCTGGAGTGGCAGGGGCACAGATACGCAGTATTTT. As protein: CAWSGRGTDTQYF. The full variable domain, with the rest looked up from reference TRBV30 and TRBJ2-3, is SQTIHQWPATLVQPVGSPLSLECTVEGTSNPNLYWYRQAAGRGLQLLFYSVGIGQISSEVPQNLSASRPQDRQFILSSKKLLLSDSGFYLCAWSGRGTDTQYFGPGTRLTVL.

The chain couples TRBV7-3 to TRBJ2-5; 7 bases agree with TRBD2. Germline V CDR1 and CDR2: SGHTA, FQGTGA. V lost 8 bases to trimming and J lost 2 bases; unmatched junction nucleotides: 8. The CDR3 spans 14 residues. The CDR3 loop is CASAPTGGQETQYF. The CDR3 DNA reads TGTGCCAGCGCCCCGACGGGGGGACAAGAGACCCAGTACTTC.

V is TRBV19 and J is TRBJ1-1; the match to TRBD1 covers 9 bases. CDR3 length equals 16 residues. J was trimmed by 5 bases and V by 4 bases; bases with no gene match: 11. From germline, CDR1 is LNHDA and CDR2 SQIVND (reference sequence). DNA of the CDR3: TGTGCCAGTAGTAGATCCGGGACAGGGTCGGGTACTGAAGCTTTCTTT. Its protein is CASSRSGTGSGTEAFF. Filled out from reference TRBV19 and TRBJ1-1, the complete variable domain reads DGGITQSPKYLFRKEGQNVTLSCEQNLNHDAMYWYRQDPGQGLRLIYYSQIVNDFQKGDIAEGYSVSREKKESFPLTVTSAQKNPTAFYLCASSRSGTGSGTEAFFGQGTRLTVV.

The chain employs TRBV11-3 and TRBJ2-5, with a possible D match to TRBD2 (5 bases). The CDR3 is made up of 18 amino acids. CDR1 and CDR2 (germline): SGHNT, YENEEA. Trimming removed 3 bases from V and 0 bases from J, with 20 bases in between. CDR3 nucleotides: TGTGCCAGCAGCTTCCCCTATCAGTTCGGGGAGAACCAAGAGACCCAGTACTTC. Residues: CASSFPYQFGENQETQYF.

The gene calls are TRBV19 and TRBJ1-1; D uncertain. Looked up from germline, CDR1 is LNHDA and CDR2 is SQIVND (reference sequence). CDR3 length: 13 residues. V lost 10 bases and J 5 bases, leaving 17 bases between the germline ends. The CDR3 loop reads CATAGFPGTEAFF. The CDR3 DNA reads TGTGCCACAGCAGGTTTTCCGGGGACTGAAGCTTTCTTT.

The chain uses TRBV12-5 and TRBJ2-7, with unresolved D. Germline assignment: CDR1 LGHNT and CDR2 FRNRAP. This CDR3 is 12 amino acids long. V was trimmed by 1 base and J by 5 bases, leaving 6 bases between them. The CDR3 region is CASGLGTDEQYF. CDR3 coding DNA: TGTGCTAGTGGTTTGGGTACGGACGAGCAGTACTTC. Together with reference TRBV12-5 and TRBJ2-7, the CDR3 gives the full variable domain: DARVTQTPRHKVTEMGQEVTMRCQPILGHNTVFWYRQTMMQGLELLAYFRNRAPLDDSGMPKDRFSAEMPDATLATLKIQPSEPRDSAVYFCASGLGTDEQYFGPGTRLTVT.

This clone was recorded once. The genes are TRBV11-3 and TRBJ2-7, with a weak D call TRBD1 (5 bases). The CDR3 spans 11 residues. V gave up 1 base and J gave up 11 bases, with 9 bases separating them. Germline CDR1 reads SGHNT; CDR2 reads YENEEA. CDR3 sequence reads: CASSLADNEYF. The CDR3 nucleotides are TGTGCCAGCAGCTTAGCGGACAATGAGTACTTC.

The chain employs TRBV10-2 and TRBJ1-6; D remains ambiguous. V was cut by 4 bases and J by 3 bases, with 13 bases left in between. Germline CDR1 is WSHSY and CDR2 is SAAADI. The CDR3 covers 16 residues. The chain's CDR3 is CASSVGREHYNSPLHF. The CDR3 region has the DNA TGCGCCAGCAGTGTTGGGAGGGAACACTATAATTCACCCCTCCACTTT.

This rearrangement joins TRBV2 to TRBJ2-1; TRBD1 matches at 7 bases. Germline V CDR1 and CDR2: SNHLY, FYNNEI. V shed 7 bases and J 3 bases; nucleotides not matched to a gene: 9. This CDR3 contains 15 residues. The CDR3 reads CASNPDRAIYNEQFF. CDR3 sequence (DNA): TGTGCCAGCAATCCTGACAGGGCCATCTACAATGAGCAGTTCTTC.

V is TRBV10-2 and J is TRBJ1-1; D is possibly TRBD1 (6 bases). V dropped 6 bases and J dropped 0 bases, with 8 bases sitting between them. Germline V gives CDR1 WSHSY, CDR2 SAAADI. This CDR3 region has 13 residues. The CDR3 DNA sequence: TGCGCCAGCAGGGGGACACTGAACACTGAAGCTTTCTTT. Protein product: CASRGTLNTEAFF.

The chain has TRBV2 and TRBJ2-1; unclear D gene. Germline V CDR1 and CDR2: SNHLY, FYNNEI. This CDR3 region has 14 residues. V lost 7 bases and J 4 bases, leaving 14 bases between the germline ends. In nucleotides, the CDR3 is TGTGCCAGCAACCCCACTCCTACTTACAATGAGCAGTTCTTC. Translating gives CASNPTPTYNEQFF.

The CDR3 loop is CASSPSDRVQVNEQFF. The CDR3 coding sequence is TGTGCCAGCAGCCCCTCGGACAGGGTTCAAGTCAATGAGCAGTTCTTC. The rearrangement uses TRBV11-3 and TRBJ2-1, with 8 bases matching TRBD1. The J segment lost 6 bases and the V segment lost 5 bases, leaving 12 bases of the junction unmatched. CDR3 length: 16 amino acids. From germline, CDR1 is SGHNT and CDR2 YENEEA.

The chain recombines TRBV20-1 with TRBJ1-2; D uncertain. V was clipped by 1 base and J by 8 bases, with 8 bases between them. The length of the CDR3 is 11 residues. From germline, CDR1 is DFQATT and CDR2 SNEGSKA (reference sequence). The CDR3 region is CSARGEKGYTF. Written as DNA, the CDR3 is TGCAGTGCTAGAGGGGAGAAGGGCTACACCTTC.

The rearrangement uses TRBV7-3 and TRBJ2-5, with 8 bases aligning to TRBD2. V gave up 5 bases and J gave up 1 base; unmatched junction bases: 3. Germline loops: CDR1 SGHTA, CDR2 FQGTGA. This CDR3 has 14 residues. The chain's CDR3 is CASSRGLVQETQYF. DNA of the CDR3: TGTGCCAGCAGCCGGGGACTAGTCCAAGAGACCCAGTACTTC.

In its sample, this clone was seen a few times. The CDR3 carries no conserved terminal phenylalanine or tryptophan, so it likely arises from a read error. The limits of the CDR3 on the DNA are not certain, so only TCRdb's listed CDR3 is given. This chain uses TRBV7-3 with TRBJ1-1. Germline assignment: CDR1 SGHTA and CDR2 FQGTGA. The CDR3 sequence runs 13 residues, both termini included. CDR3 amino acids: CASSPSSARFIPG.

The chain couples TRBV4-2 to TRBJ1-2; D not resolved. V lost 6 bases, J lost 0 bases, and 8 bases lay in between. CDR1 is LGHNA and CDR2 is YNFKEQ in the germline V gene. The CDR3 has 13 residues. CDR3 sequence (DNA): TGTGCCAGCAGGAACGGGACTAACTATGGCTACACCTTC. This sequence encodes CASRNGTNYGYTF.

In DNA, the CDR3 is TGTGCCAGCAGCCAAGTGCGGTCGGGCAGGACAGGGGCCAGACAGGGTAGAGCTTTCTTT. Translated: CASSQVRSGRTGARQGRAFF. This chain links TRBV14 with TRBJ1-1; 9 nucleotides match TRBD1. CDR1 SGHDN and CDR2 FVKESK come from the germline V gene. V was clipped by 1 base and J by 10 bases; unmatched bases: 25. CDR3 length: 20 amino acids. Filled out from reference TRBV14 and TRBJ1-1, the complete variable domain reads EAGVTQFPSHSVIEKGQTVTLRCDPISGHDNLYWYRRVMGKEIKFLLHFVKESKQDESGMPNNRFLAERTGGTYSTLKVQPAELEDSGVYFCASSQVRSGRTGARQGRAFFGQGTRLTVV.

This clone has a single count. The DNA for the CDR3 is TGTGCCAGCTCAGATACGGGACTAGCGGGAGAAGAGTACTTC. This codes for CASSDTGLAGEEYF. The genes are TRBV18 and TRBJ2-7, with 14 bases that match TRBD2. The junction had 8 bases not matched to a gene; V was cut back by 5 bases and J by 11 bases. Germline V gives CDR1 KGHSH, CDR2 LQKENI. This CDR3 region has 14 residues.

This clone was recorded only once. The chain carries TRBV4-1 and TRBJ2-1, with TRBD1 matching over 7 bases. The germline gives CDR1 MGHRA, CDR2 YSYEKL. V lost 4 bases to trimming and J lost 5 bases; unmatched junction nucleotides: 5. This CDR3 region has 14 residues. CDR3 sequence: CASSRSGTDNEQFF. In DNA, the CDR3 is TGCGCCAGCAGCCGCTCCGGGACAGACAATGAGCAGTTCTTC.

This clone occurred a few times. The V gene is TRBV10-3, the J gene TRBJ2-5; 9 bases align to TRBD1. J lost 5 bases, V lost 6 bases, and 4 bases had no gene match. The CDR3 has 13 amino acids. Germline lookup yields CDR1 ENHRY and CDR2 SYGVKD. As DNA, the CDR3 is TGTGCCATCAGACAGGGGGCAGGGGAGACCCAGTACTTC. This encodes CAIRQGAGETQYF.